The 31 T cell receptor beta chains presented below share a single source sample, sequenced in a study of identical twins. TCRdb called the 5' RACE reads again in MiXCR, with one record for every CDR3 protein. The sample holds 500,000 to 550,000 distinct CDR3 sequences, under 25% seen once. These data were also filed under a second study, of T cells expressing NK-cell markers.

Sample: CD4+ T cells sorted from blood. Receptors originate from a young woman in good health.

This clonotype was seen a handful of times. The chain links TRBV5-1 to TRBJ1-2, with 9 bases matching TRBD1. The V and J ends lost 4 bases and 4 bases, in that order; junction bases with no gene match: 8. Germline V gives CDR1 SGHRS, CDR2 YFSETQ. This CDR3 is 15 amino acids long. The CDR3 loop reads CASSQGTGTTYGYTF. CDR3 in DNA: TGCGCCAGCAGCCAAGGGACAGGGACCACCTATGGCTACACCTTC.

J is TRBJ2-3 and V is TRBV12-3 or TRBV12-4, with a possible D match to TRBD1 (6 bases). Trimming took off 8 bases at V and 2 bases at J, with 17 bases between the two ends. The CDR3 runs to 15 residues. The chain's CDR3 is CASLSWRTDTDTQYF. In DNA form, the CDR3 reads TGTGCCAGCCTTAGCTGGCGGACAGACACAGATACGCAGTATTTT.

This clonotype was seen ten or more times. This chain uses TRBV5-1 with TRBJ1-2, with TRBD1 matching over 10 bases. The CDR3 runs to 16 residues. Trimming at V came to 0 bases and at J to 4 bases, leaving 6 bases not matched to a gene. The germline V gene has CDR1 SGHRS and CDR2 YFSETQ. CDR3 nucleotide sequence: TGCGCCAGCAGCTTGGATCCCGGACAGGGGGGCTATGGCTACACCTTC. This codes for CASSLDPGQGGYGYTF.

This clonotype was seen only a few times. This chain connects TRBV5-5 to TRBJ1-5; D is undetermined. Trimming left V 4 bases short and J 1 base short, with 9 bases between. The CDR3 totals 14 residues. Looked up from germline, CDR1 is SGHKS and CDR2 is YYEKEE (reference sequence). CDR3 coding DNA: TGTGCCAGCAGCCAAACCTGGAGCAATCAGCCCCAGCATTTT. Protein product: CASSQTWSNQPQHF.

This clonotype was picked up a small number of times. The chain recombines TRBV20-1 with TRBJ2-1; tentatively, D is TRBD1 (5 bases). With 2 bases removed from V and 7 bases from J, the gap between germline ends came to 12 bases. This CDR3 is built from 13 residues. The germline gives CDR1 DFQATT, CDR2 SNEGSKA (reference sequence). The CDR3 loop is CSARRGVPNEQFF. The CDR3 DNA is TGCAGTGCTAGAAGGGGCGTCCCAAATGAGCAGTTCTTC.

V is TRBV5-1 and J is TRBJ1-1; 7 positions match TRBD1. The CDR3 length is 15 residues. The junction had 4 bases not matched to a gene; V was cut back by 1 base and J by 1 base. Germline loops: CDR1 SGHRS, CDR2 YFSETQ. As DNA, the CDR3 is TGCGCCAGCAGCTTGAAAACAGGGGAGAACACTGAAGCTTTCTTT. Translating gives CASSLKTGENTEAFF.

The chain carries TRBV7-6 and TRBJ2-3, with 10 nucleotides matching TRBD2. This CDR3 contains 17 residues. The J segment lost 2 bases and the V segment lost 5 bases, leaving 10 bases of the junction unmatched. The V gene's germline CDR1 is SGHVS and CDR2 FNYEAQ. CDR3 DNA: TGTGCCAGCAGCCGCCGGGCTAGCGGGGGTAACACAGATACGCAGTATTTT. Translation: CASSRRASGGNTDTQYF.

CDR3 nucleotide sequence: TGTGCCAGCAGCTTATCCCCTATAGCGGGGCACGGCACAGATACGCAGTATTTT. As protein: CASSLSPIAGHGTDTQYF. This chain joins TRBV7-3 and TRBJ2-3; 8 bases fit TRBD2. The germline V gene encodes CDR1 SGHTA and CDR2 FQGTGA. V lost 2 bases, J lost 1 base, and 11 bases stayed unmatched. CDR3 length: 18 residues.

The CDR3 DNA reads TGTGCCAGCAGCCCCTGGGTGGGGTCCTACGAGCAGTACTTC. Amino acids: CASSPWVGSYEQYF. This sequence joins TRBV7-2 and TRBJ2-7; D ambiguous. The V and J ends lost 5 bases and 1 base respectively, with 12 bases between them. CDR1 is SGHTA, CDR2 FQGNSA, per germline. This CDR3 region has 14 residues.

This clonotype showed up just a few times. The rearrangement uses TRBV5-1 and TRBJ2-7; 8 bases match TRBD1. Unmatched junction bases numbered 19, after V lost 4 bases and J lost 4 bases. This CDR3 contains 18 residues. Looked up from germline, CDR1 is SGHRS and CDR2 is YFSETQ. DNA for the CDR3: TGCGCCAGCAGCAATTCAGGGGGCTACGGGGAAAAGAGGTACGAGCAGTACTTC. Translated: CASSNSGGYGEKRYEQYF.

This clonotype was seen repeatedly, ten times or more. This chain connects TRBV5-1 to TRBJ2-6; D is perhaps TRBD1 (6 bases). Germline V gives CDR1 SGHRS, CDR2 YFSETQ. This CDR3 has 17 residues. V was shortened by 3 bases and J by 1 base, with 14 bases between the two germline ends. In nucleotides, the CDR3 is TGCGCCAGCAGCTCCGGACAGCCACTTTCTGGGGCCAACGTCCTGACTTTC. Protein product: CASSSGQPLSGANVLTF.

This clonotype has only a few counts. V gene TRBV7-8 combines with J gene TRBJ2-7; 9 nucleotides agree with TRBD1. Germline V CDR1 and CDR2: SGHVS, FQNEAQ. The CDR3 is 16 amino acids. The J segment lost 9 bases and the V segment lost 2 bases, leaving 14 bases of the junction unmatched. The CDR3 reads CASSLNPRDRVESQYF. CDR3 nucleotides: TGTGCCAGCAGCTTAAATCCCCGGGACAGGGTTGAGTCGCAGTACTTC. Full variable domain (remainder filled in from reference TRBV7-8 and TRBJ2-7): GAGVSQSPRYKVAKRGQDVALRCDPISGHVSLFWYQQALGQGPEFLTYFQNEAQLDKSGLPSDRFFAERPEGSVSTLKIQRTQQEDSAVYLCASSLNPRDRVESQYFGPGTRLTVT.

The chain recombines TRBV27 with TRBJ1-4; D remains ambiguous. The CDR3 totals 16 residues. V was pared by 0 bases and J by 2 bases, with 10 bases between. Germline CDR1 reads MNHEY; CDR2 reads SMNVEV (reference sequence). The CDR3 DNA reads TGTGCCAGCAGTTTATCGGTCGAGGGCACTAATGAAAAACTGTTTTTT. As protein: CASSLSVEGTNEKLFF.

CDR3: CATRSNGNEQFF. CDR3 DNA sequence: TGTGCCACCCGCTCCAACGGGAATGAGCAGTTCTTC. The V and J genes are TRBV7-6 and TRBJ2-1; D not certain. Trimming shortened V by 10 bases and J by 7 bases, and 14 bases separated the two germline ends. This CDR3 region has 12 residues. CDR1 is SGHVS, CDR2 FNYEAQ, per germline. The full variable domain, with the rest looked up from reference TRBV7-6 and TRBJ2-1, is GAGVSQSPRYKVTKRGQDVALRCDPISGHVSLYWYRQALGQGPEFLTYFNYEAQQDKSGLPNDRFSAERPEGSISTLTIQRTEQRDSAMYRCATRSNGNEQFFGPGTRLTVL.

V usage is TRBV6-1 and J usage is TRBJ1-1; 10 bases agree with TRBD1. V lost 8 bases and J lost 1; bases outside the gene matches: 4. The CDR3 contains 14 residues. Looked up from germline, CDR1 is MNHNS and CDR2 is SASEGT. The DNA of the CDR3 is TGTGCCAGCTTTAGGACAGGGGGGAACACTGAAGCTTTCTTT. This codes for CASFRTGGNTEAFF.

This clonotype appeared a few times. The CDR3 is CASSRPIGLAEYNEQFF. CDR3 bases: TGTGCCAGCAGCCGACCGATCGGACTAGCGGAGTACAATGAGCAGTTCTTC. The V call is TRBV6-1, the J call TRBJ2-1; 10 positions agree with TRBD2. V gave up 6 bases and J gave up 4 bases; unmatched junction bases: 12. This CDR3 contains 17 residues. Germline CDR1 reads MNHNS; CDR2 reads SASEGT.

Ten or more counts support this clonotype. This rearrangement joins TRBV5-1 to TRBJ2-5; no clear D. The germline gives CDR1 SGHRS, CDR2 YFSETQ. Trimming removed 0 bases from V and 1 base from J, with 4 bases in between. This CDR3 has 13 amino acids. The CDR3 sequence: CASSLDIQETQYF. The CDR3 DNA reads as TGCGCCAGCAGCTTGGACATCCAAGAGACCCAGTACTTC. Variable domain in full (rest from reference TRBV5-1 and TRBJ2-5): KAGVTQTPRYLIKTRGQQVTLSCSPISGHRSVSWYQQTPGQGLQFLFEYFSETQRNKGNFPGRFSGRQFSNSRSEMNVSTLELGDSALYLCASSLDIQETQYFGPGTRLLVL.

The V call is TRBV6-2 or TRBV6-3, the J call TRBJ2-3; the match to TRBD2 covers 12 bases. CDR3 length: 16 residues. The germline CDR1 and CDR2 sequences are MNHEY and SVGEGT. Germline trimming cut 6 bases from V and 5 bases from J; bases unmatched to any gene: 9. CDR3 region: CASRSLLAGGRDTQYF. DNA of the CDR3: TGTGCCAGCAGATCCCTGCTAGCGGGGGGGCGAGATACGCAGTATTTT.

V and J are TRBV20-1 and TRBJ1-1; 8 bases fit TRBD1. This CDR3 comprises 14 residues. The germline V gene has CDR1 DFQATT and CDR2 SNEGSKA (reference sequence). The V segment lost 6 bases and the J segment 3 bases; nucleotides outside the gene matches: 9. CDR3 coding DNA: TGCAGTGCGAGGACAGGGCTGGTGGACACTGAAGCTTTCTTT. As protein: CSARTGLVDTEAFF.

The rearrangement links TRBV7-3 to TRBJ1-2; D is perhaps TRBD1 (5 bases). The CDR3 runs 13 residues. Germline V gene sequence: CDR1 SGHTA, CDR2 FQGTGA. V was shortened by 5 bases and J by 8 bases, with 15 bases between the two germline ends. The CDR3 loop is CASSPIGGSGYTF. The CDR3, as DNA: TGTGCCAGCAGCCCGATCGGGGGGAGCGGCTACACCTTC.

This clonotype was picked up a small number of times. J is TRBJ2-5 and V is TRBV20-1; 8 nucleotides line up with TRBD2. There are 15 residues in the CDR3. J was trimmed by 5 bases and V by 0 bases; bases with no gene match: 8. Looked up from germline, CDR1 is DFQATT and CDR2 is SNEGSKA (reference sequence). For the CDR3, the DNA is TGCAGTGCTAGAGATCCAGGGACTAGGTGGGAGACCCAGTACTTC. Protein sequence: CSARDPGTRWETQYF.

This clonotype was seen a handful of times. The chain has TRBV5-1 and TRBJ2-1; a weak D match, TRBD1 (8 bases). V lost 4 bases and J lost 4, with 18 bases in between. The germline CDR1 and CDR2 sequences are SGHRS and YFSETQ. CDR3 size: 16 residues. The CDR3 DNA follows: TGCGCCAGCAGCCCCCAGGGGGCGGGGGAGTACAATGAGCAGTTCTTC. This translates into CASSPQGAGEYNEQFF.

V and J are TRBV6-1 and TRBJ2-3; 13 bases map to TRBD2. Germline V gives CDR1 MNHNS, CDR2 SASEGT. V lost 5 bases and J lost 3; bases outside the gene matches: 14. CDR3 length equals 19 residues. The CDR3 here is CASSITVGLAGVKTDTQYF. The CDR3, as DNA: TGTGCCAGCAGTATAACCGTCGGACTAGCGGGAGTAAAAACAGATACGCAGTATTTT.

Only a few counts were recorded for this clonotype. This chain links TRBV19 with TRBJ1-1; 8 bases align to TRBD1. Germline V gene sequence: CDR1 LNHDA, CDR2 SQIVND (reference sequence). The CDR3 consists of 15 residues. V trimming: 4 bases; J trimming: 6 bases; junction bases outside the gene matches: 10. Here the CDR3 reads CASSRQGAGSPEAFF. CDR3 coding DNA: TGTGCCAGTAGTAGGCAGGGGGCCGGGTCACCTGAAGCTTTCTTT.

This clonotype was picked up a small number of times. This chain links TRBV20-1 with TRBJ2-7; D possibly corresponds to TRBD2 (5 bases). The CDR3 extends over 15 amino acids. Looked up from germline, CDR1 is DFQATT and CDR2 is SNEGSKA (reference sequence). V lost 0 bases and J 0 bases, leaving 12 bases between the germline ends. In nucleotides, the CDR3 is TGCAGTGCTAGAGATCGGCGGGCGAACTCCTACGAGCAGTACTTC. Translation: CSARDRRANSYEQYF.

J is TRBJ1-2 and V is TRBV6-1; a possible D gene is TRBD1 (5 bases). The CDR3 is made up of 14 amino acids. Trimming cost V 6 bases and J 2 bases, with 13 bases left between them. CDR1 and CDR2 from the germline V gene are MNHNS and SASEGT. The CDR3: CASRSGLPNYGYTF. The CDR3 nucleotides are TGTGCCAGCAGGTCAGGGCTCCCGAACTATGGCTACACCTTC.

This clonotype was seen a few times. This rearrangement joins TRBV14 to TRBJ2-1; D may be TRBD2 (6 bases). Germline CDR1 is SGHDN and CDR2 is FVKESK. V was trimmed by 3 bases and J by 5 bases, leaving 17 bases between them. The CDR3 spans 16 residues. The CDR3 bases are TGTGCCAGCAGCCACCGGACTATTACCAAAAACAATGAGCAGTTCTTC. Amino acids: CASSHRTITKNNEQFF. The variable domain in full, with the rest retrieved from reference TRBV14 and TRBJ2-1, is EAGVTQFPSHSVIEKGQTVTLRCDPISGHDNLYWYRRVMGKEIKFLLHFVKESKQDESGMPNNRFLAERTGGTYSTLKVQPAELEDSGVYFCASSHRTITKNNEQFFGPGTRLTVL.

This clonotype appeared a few times. This rearrangement joins TRBV6-1 to TRBJ2-3; TRBD1 matches 8 bases. V lost 6 bases, J lost 2 bases, and 4 bases stayed unmatched. This CDR3 is built from 14 residues. CDR1 is MNHNS, CDR2 SASEGT, per germline. CDR3 protein: CASRRTGNTDTQYF. DNA of the CDR3: TGTGCCAGCAGGCGGACAGGGAACACAGATACGCAGTATTTT.

The rearrangement joins TRBV5-1 to TRBJ2-3; 7 nucleotides match TRBD2. V shed 1 base and J 0 bases; nucleotides not matched to a gene: 2. The germline CDR1 and CDR2 sequences are SGHRS and YFSETQ. This CDR3 contains 15 residues. CDR3 protein: CASSLNGGSTDTQYF. The CDR3 nucleotides are TGCGCCAGCAGCTTGAACGGGGGGAGCACAGATACGCAGTATTTT.

This rearrangement joins TRBV9 to TRBJ2-1; unclear D gene. Trimming stripped 2 bases from V and 9 bases from J, with 12 bases between. Per the germline V gene, CDR1 is SGDLS and CDR2 is YYNGEE. This CDR3 contains 13 residues. The CDR3 here is CASSVTGFGEQFF. CDR3 bases: TGTGCCAGCAGCGTCACTGGGTTTGGTGAGCAGTTCTTC.

The chain combines TRBV9 with TRBJ2-3; 10 nucleotides line up with TRBD2. Germline assignment: CDR1 SGDLS and CDR2 YYNGEE. This CDR3 has 16 residues. V shed 0 bases and J 5 bases; nucleotides not matched to a gene: 6. CDR3 in amino acids: CASSVAPAGGGDTQYF. The CDR3 DNA reads TGTGCCAGCAGCGTAGCTCCAGCGGGAGGGGGAGATACGCAGTATTTT.